This T cell receptor beta chain was recorded in a study of vaccination effects on CD4 cells after COVID-19. Overall study results and limits: Convalescent patients numbered few in the study; early post-infection timepoints were missing entirely.

Cells that had been cultured for approximately eleven days were the source of isolated CD4+ T cells. The cohort was immunized with two doses of either the BNT162b2 or mRNA-1273 vaccine. Researchers swapped half the medium for IL-2 medium on both days 3 and 7. Trimming pared 8 bases from V and 5 bases from J, leaving 15 bases between. The CDR3 extends over 13 amino acids. Comments on this clone: Its matching antigen is unknown.

Some clones are missing from TCRdb's copy, which holds only in-frame ones; the method was immunoSEQ multiplex PCR. The sample comprises about 45,000 clones, roughly 72% of which are singletons, and under 10% rests with the top ten. The material sequenced was CD4+ T cells from PBMCs cultured without peptide, taken after COVID-19 vaccination. The rearrangement uses TRBV12-3 or TRBV12-4 and TRBJ1-2; D gene unclear. The receptor comes from a human donor who received a COVID-19 vaccine. CDR3 in DNA: TGTGCCAGCTCCCAGGCTCACAATTATGGCTACACCTTC. Its protein product is CASSQAHNYGYTF.